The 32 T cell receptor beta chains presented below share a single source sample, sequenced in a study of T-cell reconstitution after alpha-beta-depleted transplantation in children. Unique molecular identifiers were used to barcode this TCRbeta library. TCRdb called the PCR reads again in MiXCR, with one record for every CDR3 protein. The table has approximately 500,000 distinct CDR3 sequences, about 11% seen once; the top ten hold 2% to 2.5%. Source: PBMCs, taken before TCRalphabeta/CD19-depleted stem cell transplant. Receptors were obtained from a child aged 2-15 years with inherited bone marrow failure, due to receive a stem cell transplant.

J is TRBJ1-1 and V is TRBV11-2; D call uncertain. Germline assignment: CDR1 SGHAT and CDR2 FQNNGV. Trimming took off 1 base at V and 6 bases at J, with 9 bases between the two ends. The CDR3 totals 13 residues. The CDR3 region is CASSLGVRAEAFF. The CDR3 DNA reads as TGTGCCAGCAGCTTAGGGGTAAGGGCTGAAGCTTTCTTT.

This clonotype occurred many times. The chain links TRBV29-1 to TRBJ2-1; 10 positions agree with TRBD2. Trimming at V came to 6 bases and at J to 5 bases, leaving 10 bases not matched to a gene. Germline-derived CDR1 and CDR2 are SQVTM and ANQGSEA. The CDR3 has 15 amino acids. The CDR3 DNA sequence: TGCAGCGTACCCCCTAGCGGGAGTTTCCACAATGAGCAGTTCTTC. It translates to CSVPPSGSFHNEQFF.

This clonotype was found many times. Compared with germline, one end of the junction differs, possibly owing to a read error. CDR3 sequence: CASSFSGSSYEQYF. The CDR3 DNA reads TGCGCCAGCAGCTTTAGCGGGAGCTCCTACGAGCAGTACTTC. The chain is built from TRBV12-3 or TRBV12-4 and TRBJ2-7; 9 nucleotides align to TRBD2. The CDR3 extends over 14 amino acids.

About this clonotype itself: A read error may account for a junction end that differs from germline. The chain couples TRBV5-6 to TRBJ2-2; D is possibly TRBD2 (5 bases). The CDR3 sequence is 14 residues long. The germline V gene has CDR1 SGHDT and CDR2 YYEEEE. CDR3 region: CASSFGVHSGELLF. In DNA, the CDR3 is TGTGCCAGCAGCTTCGGGGTCCACTCCGGGGAGCTGCTTTTT.

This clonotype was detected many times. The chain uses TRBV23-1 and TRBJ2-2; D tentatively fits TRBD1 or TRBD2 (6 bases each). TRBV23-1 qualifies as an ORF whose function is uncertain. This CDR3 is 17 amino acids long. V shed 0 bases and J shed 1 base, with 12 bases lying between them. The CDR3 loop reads CASSQSRGVLNTGELFF. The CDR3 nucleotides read TGCGCCAGCAGTCAATCGAGGGGGGTCCTGAACACCGGGGAGCTGTTTTTT.

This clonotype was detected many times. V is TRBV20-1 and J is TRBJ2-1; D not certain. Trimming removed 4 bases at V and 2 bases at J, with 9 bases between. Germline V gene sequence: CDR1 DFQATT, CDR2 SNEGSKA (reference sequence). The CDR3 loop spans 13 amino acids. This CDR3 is CSAMYGAYNEQFF. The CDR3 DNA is TGCAGTGCTATGTATGGGGCCTACAATGAGCAGTTCTTC.

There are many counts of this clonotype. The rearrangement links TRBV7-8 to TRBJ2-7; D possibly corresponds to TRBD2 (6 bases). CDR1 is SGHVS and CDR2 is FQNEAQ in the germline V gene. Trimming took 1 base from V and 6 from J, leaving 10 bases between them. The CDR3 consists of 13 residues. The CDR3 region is CASSLDAGGEQYF. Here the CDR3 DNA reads TGTGCCAGCAGCTTAGATGCCGGGGGCGAGCAGTACTTC. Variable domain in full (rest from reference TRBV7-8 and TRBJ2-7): GAGVSQSPRYKVAKRGQDVALRCDPISGHVSLFWYQQALGQGPEFLTYFQNEAQLDKSGLPSDRFFAERPEGSVSTLKIQRTQQEDSAVYLCASSLDAGGEQYFGPGTRLTVT.

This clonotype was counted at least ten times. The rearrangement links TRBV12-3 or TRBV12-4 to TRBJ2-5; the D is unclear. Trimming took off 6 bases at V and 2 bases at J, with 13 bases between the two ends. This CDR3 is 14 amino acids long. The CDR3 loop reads CASRYLSQQETQYF. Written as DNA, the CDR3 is TGTGCCAGCAGATACTTGTCCCAACAAGAGACCCAGTACTTC.

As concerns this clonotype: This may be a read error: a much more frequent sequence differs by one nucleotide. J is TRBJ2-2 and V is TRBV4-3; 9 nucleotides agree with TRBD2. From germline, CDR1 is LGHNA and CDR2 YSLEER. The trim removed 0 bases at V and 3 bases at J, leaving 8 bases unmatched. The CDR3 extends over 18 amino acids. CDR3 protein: CASSQDFLAGGHTGELFF. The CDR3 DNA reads TGCGCCAGCAGCCAAGACTTCTTGGCGGGAGGGCACACCGGGGAGCTGTTTTTT.

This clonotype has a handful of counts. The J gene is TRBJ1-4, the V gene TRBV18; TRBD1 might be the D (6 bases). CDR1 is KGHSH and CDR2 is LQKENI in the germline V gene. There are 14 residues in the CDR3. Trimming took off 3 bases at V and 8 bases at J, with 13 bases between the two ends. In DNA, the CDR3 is TGTGCCAGCTCACCCAGGCAGGGGCCGGAAAAACTGTTTTTT. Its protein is CASSPRQGPEKLFF.

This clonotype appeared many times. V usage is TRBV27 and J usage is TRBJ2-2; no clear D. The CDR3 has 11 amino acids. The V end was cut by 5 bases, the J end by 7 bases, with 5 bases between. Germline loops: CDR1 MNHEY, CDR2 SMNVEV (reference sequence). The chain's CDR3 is CASSANGELFF. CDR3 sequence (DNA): TGTGCCAGCAGTGCTAACGGGGAGCTGTTTTTT.

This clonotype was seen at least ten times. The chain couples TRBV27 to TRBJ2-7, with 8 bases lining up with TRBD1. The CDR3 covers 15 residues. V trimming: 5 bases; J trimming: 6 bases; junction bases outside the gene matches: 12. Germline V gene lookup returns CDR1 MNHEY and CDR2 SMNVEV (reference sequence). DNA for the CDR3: TGTGCCAGCAGTCCAAGCCGGGACAGGATGAGCGAGCAGTACTTC. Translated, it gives CASSPSRDRMSEQYF.

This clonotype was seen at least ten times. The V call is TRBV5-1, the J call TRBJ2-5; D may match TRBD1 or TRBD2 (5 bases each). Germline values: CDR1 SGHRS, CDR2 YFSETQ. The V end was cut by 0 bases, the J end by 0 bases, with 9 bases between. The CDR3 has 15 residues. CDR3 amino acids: CASSLEGSHQETQYF. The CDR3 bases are TGCGCCAGCAGCTTGGAGGGGAGCCACCAAGAGACCCAGTACTTC.

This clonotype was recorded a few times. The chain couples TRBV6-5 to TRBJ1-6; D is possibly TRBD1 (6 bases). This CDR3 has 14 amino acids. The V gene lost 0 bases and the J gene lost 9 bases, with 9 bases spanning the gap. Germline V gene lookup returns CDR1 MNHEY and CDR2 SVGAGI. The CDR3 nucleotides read TGTGCCAGCAGTTACTCGGAGGGGGGTTCACCCCTCCACTTT. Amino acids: CASSYSEGGSPLHF.

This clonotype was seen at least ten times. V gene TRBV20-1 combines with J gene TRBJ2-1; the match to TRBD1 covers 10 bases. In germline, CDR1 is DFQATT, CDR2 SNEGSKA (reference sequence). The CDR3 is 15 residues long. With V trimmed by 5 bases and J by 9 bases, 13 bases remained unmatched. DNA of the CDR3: TGCAGTGCTCTCACCGGGACAGGGGCCGCAGGTGAGCAGTTCTTC. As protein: CSALTGTGAAGEQFF.

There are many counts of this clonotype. The CDR3 protein is CASSPGLAAVQQFF. For the CDR3, the DNA is TGTGCCAGCAGTCCGGGACTAGCGGCCGTTCAGCAGTTCTTC. The gene calls are TRBV27 and TRBJ2-1, with 11 bases lining up with TRBD2. CDR3 length: 14 residues. The V and J ends lost 5 bases and 11 bases, in that order; junction bases with no gene match: 8. Per the germline V gene, CDR1 is MNHEY and CDR2 is SMNVEV (reference sequence).

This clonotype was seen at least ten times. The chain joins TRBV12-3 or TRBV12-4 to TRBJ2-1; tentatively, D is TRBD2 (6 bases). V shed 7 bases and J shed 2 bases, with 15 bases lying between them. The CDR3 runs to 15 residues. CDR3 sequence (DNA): TGTGCCAGCACTTCCGGGACTCCAGCCTACAATGAGCAGTTCTTC. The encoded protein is CASTSGTPAYNEQFF.

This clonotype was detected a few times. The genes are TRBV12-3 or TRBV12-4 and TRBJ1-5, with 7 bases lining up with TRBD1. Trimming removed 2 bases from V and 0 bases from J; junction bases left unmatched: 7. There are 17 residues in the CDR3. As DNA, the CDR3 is TGTGCCAGCAGTTTATCCATTGACAGGGTTAGCAATCAGCCCCAGCATTTT. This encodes CASSLSIDRVSNQPQHF.

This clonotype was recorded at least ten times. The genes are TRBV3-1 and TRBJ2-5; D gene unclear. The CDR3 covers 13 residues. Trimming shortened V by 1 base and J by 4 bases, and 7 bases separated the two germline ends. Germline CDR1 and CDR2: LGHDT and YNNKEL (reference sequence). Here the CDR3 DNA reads TGTGCCAGCAGCCAAGGACTCGGAGAGACCCAGTACTTC. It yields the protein CASSQGLGETQYF.

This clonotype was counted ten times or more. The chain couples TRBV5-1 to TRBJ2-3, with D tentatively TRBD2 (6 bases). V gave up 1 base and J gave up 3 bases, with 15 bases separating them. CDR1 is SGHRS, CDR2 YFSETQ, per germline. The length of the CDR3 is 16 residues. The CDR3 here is CASSLTGAGWTDTQYF. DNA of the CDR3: TGCGCCAGCAGCTTGACCGGGGCGGGGTGGACAGATACGCAGTATTTT. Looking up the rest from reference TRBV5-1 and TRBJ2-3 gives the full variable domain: KAGVTQTPRYLIKTRGQQVTLSCSPISGHRSVSWYQQTPGQGLQFLFEYFSETQRNKGNFPGRFSGRQFSNSRSEMNVSTLELGDSALYLCASSLTGAGWTDTQYFGPGTRLTVL.

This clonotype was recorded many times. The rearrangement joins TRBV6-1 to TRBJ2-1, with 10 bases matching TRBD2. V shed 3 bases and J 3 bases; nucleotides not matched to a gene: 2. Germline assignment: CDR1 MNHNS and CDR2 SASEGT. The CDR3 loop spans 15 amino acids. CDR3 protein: CASSEGLAIYNEQFF. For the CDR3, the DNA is TGTGCCAGCAGTGAGGGACTAGCGATCTACAATGAGCAGTTCTTC.

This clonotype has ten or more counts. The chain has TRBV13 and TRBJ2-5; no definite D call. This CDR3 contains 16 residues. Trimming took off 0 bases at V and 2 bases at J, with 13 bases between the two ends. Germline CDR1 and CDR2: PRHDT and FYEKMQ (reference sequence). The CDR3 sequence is CASSLGTATRQETQYF. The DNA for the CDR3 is TGTGCCAGCAGCTTAGGTACAGCGACACGGCAAGAGACCCAGTACTTC.

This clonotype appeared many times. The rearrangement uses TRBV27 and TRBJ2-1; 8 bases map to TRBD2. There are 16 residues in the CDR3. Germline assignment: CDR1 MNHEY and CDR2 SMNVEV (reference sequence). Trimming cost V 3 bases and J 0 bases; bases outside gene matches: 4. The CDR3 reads CASSFILAASYNEQFF. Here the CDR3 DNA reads TGTGCCAGCAGTTTCATACTAGCGGCCTCCTACAATGAGCAGTTCTTC.

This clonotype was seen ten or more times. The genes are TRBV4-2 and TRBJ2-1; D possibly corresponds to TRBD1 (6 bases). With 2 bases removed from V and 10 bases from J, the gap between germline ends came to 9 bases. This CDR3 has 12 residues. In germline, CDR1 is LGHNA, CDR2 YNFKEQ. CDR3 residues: CASSQQTGEQFF. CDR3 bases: TGTGCCAGCAGCCAACAGACAGGAGAGCAGTTCTTC.

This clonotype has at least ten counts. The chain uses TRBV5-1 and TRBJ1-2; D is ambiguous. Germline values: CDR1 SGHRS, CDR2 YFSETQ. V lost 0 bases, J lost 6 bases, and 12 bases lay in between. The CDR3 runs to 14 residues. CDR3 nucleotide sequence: TGCGCCAGCAGCTTGGATGCCAGCTTAGATGGCTACACCTTC. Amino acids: CASSLDASLDGYTF.

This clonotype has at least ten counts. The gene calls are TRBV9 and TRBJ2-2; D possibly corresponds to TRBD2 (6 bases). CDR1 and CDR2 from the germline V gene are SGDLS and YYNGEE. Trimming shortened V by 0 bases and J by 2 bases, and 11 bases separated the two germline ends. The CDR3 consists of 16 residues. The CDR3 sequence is CASSVGSGENTGELFF. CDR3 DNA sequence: TGTGCCAGCAGCGTAGGTAGCGGAGAAAACACCGGGGAGCTGTTTTTT. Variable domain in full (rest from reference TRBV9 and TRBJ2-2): DSGVTQTPKHLITATGQRVTLRCSPRSGDLSVYWYQQSLDQGLQFLIQYYNGEERAKGNILERFSAQQFPDLHSELNLSSLELGDSALYFCASSVGSGENTGELFFGEGSRLTVL.

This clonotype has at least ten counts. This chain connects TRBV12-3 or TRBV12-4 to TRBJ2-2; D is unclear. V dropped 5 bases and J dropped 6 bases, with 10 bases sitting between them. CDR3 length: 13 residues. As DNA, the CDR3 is TGTGCCAGCAGTAACCAAGTACCCGGGGAGCTGTTTTTT. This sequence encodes CASSNQVPGELFF.

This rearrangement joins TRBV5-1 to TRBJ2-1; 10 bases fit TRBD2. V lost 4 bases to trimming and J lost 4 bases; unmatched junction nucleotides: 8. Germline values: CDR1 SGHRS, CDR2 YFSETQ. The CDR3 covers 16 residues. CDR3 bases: TGCGCCAGCAGCCCGAGTGGACTAGCGGTGTACAATGAGCAGTTCTTC. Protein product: CASSPSGLAVYNEQFF.

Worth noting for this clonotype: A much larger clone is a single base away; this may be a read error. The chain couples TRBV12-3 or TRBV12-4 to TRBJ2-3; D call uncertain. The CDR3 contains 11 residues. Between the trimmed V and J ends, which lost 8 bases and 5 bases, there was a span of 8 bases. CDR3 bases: TGTGCCAGCCTCCCGGGAGATACGCAGTATTTT. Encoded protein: CASLPGDTQYF.

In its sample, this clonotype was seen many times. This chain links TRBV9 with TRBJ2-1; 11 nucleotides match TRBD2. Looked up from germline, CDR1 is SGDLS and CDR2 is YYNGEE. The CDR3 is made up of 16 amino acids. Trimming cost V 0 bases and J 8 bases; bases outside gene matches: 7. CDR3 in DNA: TGTGCCAGCAGCGTAGATACTAGCGGGAGATTCGATGAGCAGTTCTTC. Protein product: CASSVDTSGRFDEQFF. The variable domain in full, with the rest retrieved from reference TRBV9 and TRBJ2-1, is DSGVTQTPKHLITATGQRVTLRCSPRSGDLSVYWYQQSLDQGLQFLIQYYNGEERAKGNILERFSAQQFPDLHSELNLSSLELGDSALYFCASSVDTSGRFDEQFFGPGTRLTVL.

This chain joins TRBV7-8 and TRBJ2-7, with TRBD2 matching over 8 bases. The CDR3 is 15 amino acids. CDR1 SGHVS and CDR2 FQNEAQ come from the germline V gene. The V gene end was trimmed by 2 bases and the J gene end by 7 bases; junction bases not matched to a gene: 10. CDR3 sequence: CASSLRLWEREEQYF. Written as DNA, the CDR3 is TGTGCCAGCAGCTTAAGATTGTGGGAGCGGGAGGAGCAGTACTTC. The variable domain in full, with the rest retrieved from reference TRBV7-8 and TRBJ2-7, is GAGVSQSPRYKVAKRGQDVALRCDPISGHVSLFWYQQALGQGPEFLTYFQNEAQLDKSGLPSDRFFAERPEGSVSTLKIQRTQQEDSAVYLCASSLRLWEREEQYFGPGTRLTVT.

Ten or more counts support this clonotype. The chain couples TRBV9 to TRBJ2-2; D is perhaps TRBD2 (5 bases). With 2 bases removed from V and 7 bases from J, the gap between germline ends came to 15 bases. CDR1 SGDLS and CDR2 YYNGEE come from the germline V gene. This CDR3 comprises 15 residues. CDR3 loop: CASSVWTLGDGELFF. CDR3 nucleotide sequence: TGTGCCAGCAGCGTCTGGACCCTCGGGGACGGGGAGCTGTTTTTT. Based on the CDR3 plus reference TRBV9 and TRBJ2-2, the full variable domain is DSGVTQTPKHLITATGQRVTLRCSPRSGDLSVYWYQQSLDQGLQFLIQYYNGEERAKGNILERFSAQQFPDLHSELNLSSLELGDSALYFCASSVWTLGDGELFFGEGSRLTVL.